This T cell receptor beta chain was retrieved from a study of PD-1 blockade in classical Hodgkin lymphoma. Study-level background: Nivolumab 3 mg/kg was given intravenously every 2 weeks. Study-wide results and limits: Baseline diversity resembling that of newly diagnosed patients was seen in complete responders.

Relapses following autologous stem cell transplantation were seen in all patients, with brentuximab vedotin exposure varying. About this clone: Its antigen is unidentified.

The CDR3 length is 18 residues. Trimming removed 0 bases at V and 3 bases at J, with 17 bases between. CDR1 and CDR2 from the germline V gene are MNHNS and SASEGT. Using immunoSEQ multiplex PCR, the repertoire was profiled, and TCRdb retains in-frame clones only, with some absent. The table includes under 30,000 clones, 70% to 75% detected once. The sequencing used peripheral blood mononuclear cells (PBMCs), collected before the second cycle of nivolumab. J is TRBJ2-2 and V is TRBV6-1, with D possibly being TRBD1 (6 bases). The TCR originated in a human donor with classical Hodgkin lymphoma. The CDR3 coding sequence is TGTGCCAGCAGTGAAGCCGATATCACAGGGATGTACACCGGGGAGCTGTTTTTT. Translation: CASSEADITGMYTGELFF.